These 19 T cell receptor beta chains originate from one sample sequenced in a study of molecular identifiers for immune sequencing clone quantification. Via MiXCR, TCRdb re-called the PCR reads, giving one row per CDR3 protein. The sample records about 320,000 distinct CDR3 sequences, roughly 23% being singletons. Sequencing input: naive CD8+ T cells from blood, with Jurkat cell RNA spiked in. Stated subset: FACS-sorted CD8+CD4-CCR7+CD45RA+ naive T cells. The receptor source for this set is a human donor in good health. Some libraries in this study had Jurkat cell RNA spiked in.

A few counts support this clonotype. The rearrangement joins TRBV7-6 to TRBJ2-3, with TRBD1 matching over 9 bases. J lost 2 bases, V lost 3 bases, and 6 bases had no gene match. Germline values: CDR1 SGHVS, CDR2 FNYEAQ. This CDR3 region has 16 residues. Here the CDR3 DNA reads TGTGCCAGCAGCTTGGCGGGACAGGGACTCACAGATACGCAGTATTTT. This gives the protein CASSLAGQGLTDTQYF.

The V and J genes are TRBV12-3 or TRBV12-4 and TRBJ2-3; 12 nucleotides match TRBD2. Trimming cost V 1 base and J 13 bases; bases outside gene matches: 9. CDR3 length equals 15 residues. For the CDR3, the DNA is TGTGCCAGCAGTTTAGAGGCTAGCGGGGGGGAGGTTAAGTATTTT. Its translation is CASSLEASGGEVKYF.

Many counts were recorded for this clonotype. CDR3 nucleotide sequence: TGCAGCGTTGTGTTTCTGGGGGGGCTGGAGACCCAGTACTTC. Translating gives CSVVFLGGLETQYF. The chain is built from TRBV29-1 and TRBJ2-5; a possible D gene is TRBD2 (7 bases). The germline V gene encodes CDR1 SQVTM and CDR2 ANQGSEA. Trimming took off 4 bases at V and 5 bases at J, with 17 bases between the two ends. This CDR3 is 14 amino acids long.

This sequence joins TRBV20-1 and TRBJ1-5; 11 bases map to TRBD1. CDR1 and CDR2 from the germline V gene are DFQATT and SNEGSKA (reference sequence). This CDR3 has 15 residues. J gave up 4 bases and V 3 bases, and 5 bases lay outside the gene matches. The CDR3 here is CSARTGQGVNQPQHF. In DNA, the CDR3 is TGCAGTGCTAGGACGGGACAGGGGGTGAATCAGCCCCAGCATTTT.

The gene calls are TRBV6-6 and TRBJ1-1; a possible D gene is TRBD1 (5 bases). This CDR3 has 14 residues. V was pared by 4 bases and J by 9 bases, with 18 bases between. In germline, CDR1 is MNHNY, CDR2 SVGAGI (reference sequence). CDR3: CASSSVGTVAKAFF. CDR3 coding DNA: TGTGCCAGCAGTTCCGTGGGGACGGTAGCTAAAGCTTTCTTT.

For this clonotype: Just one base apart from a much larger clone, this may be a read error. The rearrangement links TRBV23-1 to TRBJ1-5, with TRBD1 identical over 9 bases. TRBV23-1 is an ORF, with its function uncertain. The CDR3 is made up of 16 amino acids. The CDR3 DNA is TGCGCCAGCAGTCAAGCGGGACAGGGACAACACCAGCCCCGGCATTTT. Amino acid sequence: CASSQAGQGQHQPRHF.

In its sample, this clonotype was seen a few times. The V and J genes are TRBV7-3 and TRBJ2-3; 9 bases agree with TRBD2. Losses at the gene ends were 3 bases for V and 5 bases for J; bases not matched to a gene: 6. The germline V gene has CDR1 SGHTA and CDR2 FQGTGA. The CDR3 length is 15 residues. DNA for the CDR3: TGTGCCAGCAGCTTGGCGGGAGGGCCTGGAGATACGCAGTATTTT. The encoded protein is CASSLAGGPGDTQYF.

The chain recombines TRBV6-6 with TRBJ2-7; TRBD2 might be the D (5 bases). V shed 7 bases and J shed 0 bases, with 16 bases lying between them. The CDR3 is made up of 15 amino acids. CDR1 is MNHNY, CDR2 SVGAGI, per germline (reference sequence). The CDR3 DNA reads TGTGCCAGCACCCGAACGCCGGGGAGCTCCTACGAGCAGTACTTC. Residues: CASTRTPGSSYEQYF.

The CDR3 bases are TGCGCCAGCAGCCAAGTAGACAGGGGGCCCGAGAACTCTGGGGCCAACGTCCTGACTTTC. This gives the protein CASSQVDRGPENSGANVLTF. V and J are TRBV4-3 and TRBJ2-6, with TRBD1 identical over 10 bases. CDR1 is LGHNA, CDR2 YSLEER, per germline. The V and J ends lost 1 base and 0 bases, in that order; junction bases with no gene match: 9. The CDR3 length is 20 residues.

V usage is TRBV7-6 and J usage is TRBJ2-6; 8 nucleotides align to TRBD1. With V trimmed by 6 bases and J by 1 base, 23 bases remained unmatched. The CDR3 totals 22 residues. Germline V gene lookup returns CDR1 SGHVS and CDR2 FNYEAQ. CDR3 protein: CASSSLSAIRDRSHSGANVLTF. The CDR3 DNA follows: TGTGCCAGCAGTTCACTTAGTGCGATTAGGGACAGGTCCCATTCTGGGGCCAACGTCCTGACTTTC.

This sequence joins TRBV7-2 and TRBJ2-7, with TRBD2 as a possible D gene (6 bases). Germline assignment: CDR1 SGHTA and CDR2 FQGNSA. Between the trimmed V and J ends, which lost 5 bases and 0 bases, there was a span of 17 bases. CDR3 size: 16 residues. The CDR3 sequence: CASSPWQGLFSYEQYF. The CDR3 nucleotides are TGTGCCAGCAGCCCATGGCAGGGACTTTTCTCCTACGAGCAGTACTTC.

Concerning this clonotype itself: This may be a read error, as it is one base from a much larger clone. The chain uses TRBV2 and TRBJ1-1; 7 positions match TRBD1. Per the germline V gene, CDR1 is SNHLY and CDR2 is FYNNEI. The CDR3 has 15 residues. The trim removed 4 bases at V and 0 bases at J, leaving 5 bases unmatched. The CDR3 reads CASSVATGLNTEAFF. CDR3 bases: TGTGCCAGCAGTGTAGCGACAGGGTTGAACACTGAAGCTTTCTTT. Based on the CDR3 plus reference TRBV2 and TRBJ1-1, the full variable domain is EPEVTQTPSHQVTQMGQEVILRCVPISNHLYFYWYRQILGQKVEFLVSFYNNEISEKSEIFDDQFSVERPDGSNFTLKIRSTKLEDSAMYFCASSVATGLNTEAFFGQGTRLTVV.

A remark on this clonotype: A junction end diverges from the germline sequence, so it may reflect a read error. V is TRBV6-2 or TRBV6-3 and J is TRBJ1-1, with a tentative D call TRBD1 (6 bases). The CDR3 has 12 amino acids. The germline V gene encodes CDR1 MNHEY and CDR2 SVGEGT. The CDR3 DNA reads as TGTGCCTGCAGTAGGACAGAAATTGAAGCTTTCTTT. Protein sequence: CACSRTEIEAFF.

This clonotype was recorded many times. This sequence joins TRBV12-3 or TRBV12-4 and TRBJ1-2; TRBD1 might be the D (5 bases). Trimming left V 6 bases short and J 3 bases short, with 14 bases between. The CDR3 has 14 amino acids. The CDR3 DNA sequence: TGTGCCAGCAGCCTTGACCAGGGCTACTATGGCTACACCTTC. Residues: CASSLDQGYYGYTF.

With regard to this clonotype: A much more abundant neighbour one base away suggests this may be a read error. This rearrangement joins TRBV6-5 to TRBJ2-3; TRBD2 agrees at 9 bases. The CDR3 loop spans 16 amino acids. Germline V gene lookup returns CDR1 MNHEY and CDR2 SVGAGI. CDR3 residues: CASSSSTSGFTDTRYF. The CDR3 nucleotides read TGTGCCAGCAGTTCATCGACTAGCGGATTCACAGATACGCGGTATTTT.

CDR3 sequence reads: CASSPRTGLLETQYF. CDR3 DNA sequence: TGTGCCAGCAGCCCACGGACAGGGTTGTTAGAGACCCAGTACTTC. The chain is built from TRBV9 and TRBJ2-5, with TRBD1 matching over 8 bases. Per germline, CDR1 SGDLS and CDR2 YYNGEE. The J segment lost 4 bases and the V segment lost 4 bases, leaving 9 bases of the junction unmatched. There are 15 residues in the CDR3.

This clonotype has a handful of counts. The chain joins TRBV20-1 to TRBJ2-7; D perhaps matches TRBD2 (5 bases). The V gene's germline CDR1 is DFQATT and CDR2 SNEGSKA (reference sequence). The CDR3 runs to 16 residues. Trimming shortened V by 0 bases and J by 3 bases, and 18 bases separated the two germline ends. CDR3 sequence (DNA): TGCAGTGCTAGAGACCGGGGTAGACCCAACTTCTACGAGCAGTACTTC. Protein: CSARDRGRPNFYEQYF.

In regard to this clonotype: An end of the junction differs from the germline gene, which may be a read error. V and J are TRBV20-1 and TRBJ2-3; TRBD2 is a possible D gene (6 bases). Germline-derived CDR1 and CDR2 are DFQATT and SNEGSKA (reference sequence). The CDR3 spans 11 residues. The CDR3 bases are TGCAGTGCAAGGGACTCAGATACGCAGTGTTTT. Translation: CSARDSDTQCF.

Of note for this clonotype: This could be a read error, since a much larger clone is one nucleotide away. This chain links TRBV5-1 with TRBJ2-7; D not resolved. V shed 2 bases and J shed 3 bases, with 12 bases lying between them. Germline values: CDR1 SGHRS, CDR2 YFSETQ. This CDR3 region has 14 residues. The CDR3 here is CASSLSDTVYEQYF. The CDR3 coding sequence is TGCGCCAGCAGCTTAAGTGACACTGTCTACGAGCAGTACTTC.